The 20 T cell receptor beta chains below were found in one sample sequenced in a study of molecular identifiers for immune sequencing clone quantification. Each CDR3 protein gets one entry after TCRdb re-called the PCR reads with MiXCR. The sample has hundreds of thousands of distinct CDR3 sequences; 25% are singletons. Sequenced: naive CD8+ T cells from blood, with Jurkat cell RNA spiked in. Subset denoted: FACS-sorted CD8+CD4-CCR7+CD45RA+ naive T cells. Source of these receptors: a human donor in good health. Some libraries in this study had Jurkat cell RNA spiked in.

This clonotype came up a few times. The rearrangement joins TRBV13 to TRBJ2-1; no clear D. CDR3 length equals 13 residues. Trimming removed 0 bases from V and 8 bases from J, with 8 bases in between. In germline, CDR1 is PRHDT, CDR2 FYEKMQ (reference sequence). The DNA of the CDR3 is TGTGCCAGCAGCTTAGGCCACAGCTATGAGCAGTTCTTC. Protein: CASSLGHSYEQFF. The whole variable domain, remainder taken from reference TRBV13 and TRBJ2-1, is AAGVIQSPRHLIKEKRETATLKCYPIPRHDTVYWYQQGPGQDPQFLISFYEKMQSDKGSIPDRFSAQQFSDYHSELNMSSLELGDSALYFCASSLGHSYEQFFGPGTRLTVL.

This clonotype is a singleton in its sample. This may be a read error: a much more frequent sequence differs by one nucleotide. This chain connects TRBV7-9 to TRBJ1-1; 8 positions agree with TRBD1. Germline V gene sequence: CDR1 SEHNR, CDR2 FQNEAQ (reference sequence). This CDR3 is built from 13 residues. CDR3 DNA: TGTACCAGCAGGGACAGGATGAACACTGAAGCTTTCTTT. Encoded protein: CTSRDRMNTEAFF.

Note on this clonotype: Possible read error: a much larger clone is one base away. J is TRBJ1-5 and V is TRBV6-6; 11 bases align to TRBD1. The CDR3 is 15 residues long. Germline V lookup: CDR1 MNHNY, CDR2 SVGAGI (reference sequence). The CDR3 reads CAGSFGQGASQPQHF. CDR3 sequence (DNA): TGTGCCGGCAGTTTCGGACAGGGGGCGTCTCAGCCCCAGCATTTT.

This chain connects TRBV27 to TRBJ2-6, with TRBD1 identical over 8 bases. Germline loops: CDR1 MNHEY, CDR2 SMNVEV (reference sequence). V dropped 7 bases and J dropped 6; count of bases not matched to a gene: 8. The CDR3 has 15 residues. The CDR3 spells CASNPRGHEANVLTF. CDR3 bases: TGTGCCAGCAATCCCAGGGGGCATGAGGCCAACGTCCTGACTTTC.

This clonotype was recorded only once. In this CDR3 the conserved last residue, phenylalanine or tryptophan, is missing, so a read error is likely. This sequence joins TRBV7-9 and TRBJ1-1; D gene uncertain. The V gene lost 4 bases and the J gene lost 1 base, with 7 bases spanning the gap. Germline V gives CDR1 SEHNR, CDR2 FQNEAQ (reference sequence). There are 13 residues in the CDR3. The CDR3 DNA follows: TGTGCCAGCAGCTCCGGGGAGAACACTGAAGCTTTCTAT. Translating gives CASSSGENTEAFY.

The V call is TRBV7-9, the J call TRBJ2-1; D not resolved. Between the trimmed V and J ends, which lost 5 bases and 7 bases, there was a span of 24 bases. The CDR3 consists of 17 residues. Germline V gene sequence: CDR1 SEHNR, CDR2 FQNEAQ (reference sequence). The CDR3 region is CASSPNQMTGPTNEQFF. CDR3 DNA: TGTGCCAGCAGCCCCAACCAAATGACCGGGCCGACGAATGAGCAGTTCTTC.

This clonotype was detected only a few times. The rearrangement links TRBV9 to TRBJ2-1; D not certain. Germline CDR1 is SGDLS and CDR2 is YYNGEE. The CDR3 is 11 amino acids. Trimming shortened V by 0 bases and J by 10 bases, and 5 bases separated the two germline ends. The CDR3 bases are TGTGCCAGCAGCGTAGGCAGAGAGCAGTTCTTC. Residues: CASSVGREQFF.

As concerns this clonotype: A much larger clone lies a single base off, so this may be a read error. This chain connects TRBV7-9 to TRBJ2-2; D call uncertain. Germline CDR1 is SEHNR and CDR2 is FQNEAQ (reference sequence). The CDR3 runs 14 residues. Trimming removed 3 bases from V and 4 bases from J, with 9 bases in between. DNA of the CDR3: TGTGCCAGCAGCTTTCCCTCGAGCACCGGGGAGCTGTTTTTT. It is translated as CASSFPSSTGELFF.

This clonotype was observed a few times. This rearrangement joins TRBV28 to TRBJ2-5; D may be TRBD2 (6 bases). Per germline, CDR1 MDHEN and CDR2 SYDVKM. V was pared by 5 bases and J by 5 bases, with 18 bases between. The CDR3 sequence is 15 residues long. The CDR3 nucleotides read TGTGCCAGCAGTGACACTAGCTTTATCGGGGAGACCCAGTACTTC. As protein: CASSDTSFIGETQYF.

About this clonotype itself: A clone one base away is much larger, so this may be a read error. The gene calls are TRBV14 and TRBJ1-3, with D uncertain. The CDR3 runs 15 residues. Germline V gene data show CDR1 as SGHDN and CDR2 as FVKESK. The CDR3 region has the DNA TGTGCCAGCAGCCAAGAGGGGAGCTCTGGAGACACCATATATTTT. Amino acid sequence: CASSQEGSSGDTIYF.

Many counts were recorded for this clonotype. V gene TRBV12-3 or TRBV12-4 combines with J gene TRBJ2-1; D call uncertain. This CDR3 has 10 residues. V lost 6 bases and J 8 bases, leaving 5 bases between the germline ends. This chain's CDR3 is CASRGYEQFF. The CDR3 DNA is TGTGCCAGCAGAGGCTATGAGCAGTTCTTC.

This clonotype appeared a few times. The CDR3 spells CASSTWGRGGEQFF. The CDR3 DNA reads TGTGCCAGCAGTACCTGGGGCAGGGGGGGTGAGCAGTTCTTC. The V call is TRBV12-3 or TRBV12-4, the J call TRBJ2-1, with D perhaps given as TRBD1 or TRBD2 (7 bases each). The CDR3 length is 14 residues. V dropped 5 bases and J dropped 9 bases, with 17 bases sitting between them.

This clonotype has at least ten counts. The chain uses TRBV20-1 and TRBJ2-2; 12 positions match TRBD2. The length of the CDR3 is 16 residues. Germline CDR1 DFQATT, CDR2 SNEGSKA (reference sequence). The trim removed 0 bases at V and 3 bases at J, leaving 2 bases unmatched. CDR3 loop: CSARELAGGYTGELFF. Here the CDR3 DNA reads TGCAGTGCTAGAGAACTAGCGGGAGGTTACACCGGGGAGCTGTTTTTT.

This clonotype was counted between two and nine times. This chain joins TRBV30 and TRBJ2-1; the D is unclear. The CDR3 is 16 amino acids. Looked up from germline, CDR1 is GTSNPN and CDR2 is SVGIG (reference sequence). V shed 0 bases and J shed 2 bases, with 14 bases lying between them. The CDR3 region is CAWSVQRQTPYNEQFF. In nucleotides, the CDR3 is TGTGCCTGGAGTGTACAACGACAAACCCCCTACAATGAGCAGTTCTTC.

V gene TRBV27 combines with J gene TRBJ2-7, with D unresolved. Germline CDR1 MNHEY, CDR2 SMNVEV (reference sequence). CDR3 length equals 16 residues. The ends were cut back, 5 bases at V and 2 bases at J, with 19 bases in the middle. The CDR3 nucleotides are TGTGCCAGCAGTCCGAGCAGAGTTTCGTTAGCCTACGAGCAGTACTTC. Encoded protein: CASSPSRVSLAYEQYF.

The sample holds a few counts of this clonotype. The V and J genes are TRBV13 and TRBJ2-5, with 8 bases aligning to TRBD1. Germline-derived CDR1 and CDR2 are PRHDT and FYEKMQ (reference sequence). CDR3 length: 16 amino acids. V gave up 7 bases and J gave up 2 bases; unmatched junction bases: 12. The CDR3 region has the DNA TGTGCCAGCACCATCCTTGGCGACAGGGGACAAGAGACCCAGTACTTC. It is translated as CASTILGDRGQETQYF.

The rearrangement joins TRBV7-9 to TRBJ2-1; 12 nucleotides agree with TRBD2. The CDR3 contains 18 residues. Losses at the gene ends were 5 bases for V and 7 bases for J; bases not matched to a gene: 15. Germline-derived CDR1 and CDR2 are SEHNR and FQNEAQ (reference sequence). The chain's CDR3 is CASSAPSSTSGRENEQFF. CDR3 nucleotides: TGTGCCAGCAGCGCCCCCTCCTCGACTAGCGGGAGAGAGAATGAGCAGTTCTTC.

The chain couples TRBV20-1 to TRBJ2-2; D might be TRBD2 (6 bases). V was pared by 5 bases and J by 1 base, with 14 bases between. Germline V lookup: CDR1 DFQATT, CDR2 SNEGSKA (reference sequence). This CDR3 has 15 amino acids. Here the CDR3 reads CSAEKVGGNTGELFF. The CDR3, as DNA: TGCAGTGCTGAAAAGGTGGGGGGGAACACCGGGGAGCTGTTTTTT.

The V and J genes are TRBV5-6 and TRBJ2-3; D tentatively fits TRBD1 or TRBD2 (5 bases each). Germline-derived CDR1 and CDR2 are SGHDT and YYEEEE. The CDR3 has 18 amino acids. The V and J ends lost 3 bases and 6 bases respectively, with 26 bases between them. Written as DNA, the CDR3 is TGTGCCAGCAGCTCCGGTTTGACCGGGATCTTTTCAGGGGATACGCAGTATTTT. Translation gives CASSSGLTGIFSGDTQYF.

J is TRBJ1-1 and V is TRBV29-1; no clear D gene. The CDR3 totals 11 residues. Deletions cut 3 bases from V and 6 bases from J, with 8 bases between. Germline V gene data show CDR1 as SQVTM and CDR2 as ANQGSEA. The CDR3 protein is CSVDLNAEAFF. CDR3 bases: TGCAGCGTTGACCTAAACGCTGAAGCTTTCTTT.